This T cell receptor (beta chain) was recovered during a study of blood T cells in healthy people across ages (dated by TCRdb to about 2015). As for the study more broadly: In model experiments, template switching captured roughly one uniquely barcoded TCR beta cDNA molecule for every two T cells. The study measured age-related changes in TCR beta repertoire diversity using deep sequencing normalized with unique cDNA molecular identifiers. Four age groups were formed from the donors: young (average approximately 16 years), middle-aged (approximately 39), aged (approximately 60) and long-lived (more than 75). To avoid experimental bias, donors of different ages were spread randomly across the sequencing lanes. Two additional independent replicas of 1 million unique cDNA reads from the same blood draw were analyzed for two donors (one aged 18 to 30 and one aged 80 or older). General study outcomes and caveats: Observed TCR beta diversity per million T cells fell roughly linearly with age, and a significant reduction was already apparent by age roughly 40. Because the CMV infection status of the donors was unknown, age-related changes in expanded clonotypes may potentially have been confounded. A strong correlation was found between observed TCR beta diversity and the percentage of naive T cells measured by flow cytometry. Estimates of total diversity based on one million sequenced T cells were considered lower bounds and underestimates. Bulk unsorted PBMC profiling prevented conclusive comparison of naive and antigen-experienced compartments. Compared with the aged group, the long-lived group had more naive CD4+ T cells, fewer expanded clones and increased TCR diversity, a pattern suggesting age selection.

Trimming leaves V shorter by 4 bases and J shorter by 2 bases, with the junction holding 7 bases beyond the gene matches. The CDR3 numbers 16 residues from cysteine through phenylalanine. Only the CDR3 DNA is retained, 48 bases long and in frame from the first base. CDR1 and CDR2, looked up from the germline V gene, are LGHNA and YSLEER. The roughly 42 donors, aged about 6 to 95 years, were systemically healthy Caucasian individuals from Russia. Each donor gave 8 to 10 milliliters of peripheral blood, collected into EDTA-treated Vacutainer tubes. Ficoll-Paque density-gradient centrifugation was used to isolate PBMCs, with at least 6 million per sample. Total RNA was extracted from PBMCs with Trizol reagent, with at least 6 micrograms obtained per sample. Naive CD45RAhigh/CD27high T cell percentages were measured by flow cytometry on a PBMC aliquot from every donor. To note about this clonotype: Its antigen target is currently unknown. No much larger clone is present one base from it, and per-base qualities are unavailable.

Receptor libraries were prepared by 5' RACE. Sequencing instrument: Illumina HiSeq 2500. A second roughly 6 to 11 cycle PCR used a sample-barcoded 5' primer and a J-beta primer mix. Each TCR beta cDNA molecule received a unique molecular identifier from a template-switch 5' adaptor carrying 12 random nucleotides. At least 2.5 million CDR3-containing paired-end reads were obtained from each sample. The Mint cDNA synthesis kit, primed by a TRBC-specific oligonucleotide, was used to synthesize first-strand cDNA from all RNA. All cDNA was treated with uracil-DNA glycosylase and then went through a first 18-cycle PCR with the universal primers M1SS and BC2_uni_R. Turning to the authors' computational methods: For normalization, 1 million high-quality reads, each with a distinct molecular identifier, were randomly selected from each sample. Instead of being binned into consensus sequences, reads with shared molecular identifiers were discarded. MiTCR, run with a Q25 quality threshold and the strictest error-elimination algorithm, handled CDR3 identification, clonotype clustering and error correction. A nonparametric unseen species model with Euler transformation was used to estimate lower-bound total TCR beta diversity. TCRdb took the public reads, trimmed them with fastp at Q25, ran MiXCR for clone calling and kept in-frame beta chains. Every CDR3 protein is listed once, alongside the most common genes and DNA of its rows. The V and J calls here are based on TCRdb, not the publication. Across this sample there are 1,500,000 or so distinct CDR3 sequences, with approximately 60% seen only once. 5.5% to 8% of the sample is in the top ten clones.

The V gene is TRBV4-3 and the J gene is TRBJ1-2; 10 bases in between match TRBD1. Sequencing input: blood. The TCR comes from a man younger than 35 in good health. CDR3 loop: CASSPNPGQGNYGYTF. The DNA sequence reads TGCGCCAGCAGCCCAAATCCGGGACAGGGGAACTATGGCTACACCTTC.